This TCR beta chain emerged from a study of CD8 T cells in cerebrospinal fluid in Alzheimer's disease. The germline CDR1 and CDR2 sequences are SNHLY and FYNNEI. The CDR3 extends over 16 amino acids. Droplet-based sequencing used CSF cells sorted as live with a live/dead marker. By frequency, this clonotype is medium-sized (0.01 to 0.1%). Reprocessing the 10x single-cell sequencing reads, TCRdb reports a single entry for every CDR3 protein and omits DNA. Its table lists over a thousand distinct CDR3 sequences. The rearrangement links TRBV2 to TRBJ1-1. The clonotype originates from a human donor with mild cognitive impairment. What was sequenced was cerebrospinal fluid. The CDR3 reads CASSGELERGYTEAFF.